Listed below are T cell receptor beta chains from one sample, sequenced in a study of T cells after yellow fever vaccination. TCRdb re-called the 5' RACE reads through MiXCR, storing one row per CDR3 protein. Of 340,000 or so distinct CDR3 sequences listed, around 12% were seen once; the top ten hold 3.2%. Sequencing used CD4+ T cells sorted from PBMCs, obtained 15 days after the yellow fever booster vaccination. These receptors were obtained from a man between 18 and 35 years old who received the YFV17D yellow fever vaccine. Both conserved end residues are part of each CDR3. The D gene is left open where the match is weak. Clone size is given for some rows only: seen once, a few or many times, or a class if the clone is expanded.

CDR3 protein | CDR3 DNA | clone size | J gene | D gene | V gene
CASSPTRSPGQGPEKLFF | TGCGCCAGCAGTCCTACACGCTCCCCGGGACAGGGCCCTGAAAAACTGTTTTTT | few | TRBJ1-4 | TRBD1 | TRBV23-1
CASRNQPQHF | TGTGCCAGCAGGAATCAGCCCCAGCATTTT | few | TRBJ1-5 | NA | TRBV28
CSARPGETGNQPQHF | TGCAGTGCTAGGCCGGGGGAAACGGGCAATCAGCCCCAGCATTTT | NA | TRBJ1-5 | NA | TRBV20-1
CAISGAQGGQPQHF | TGTGCCATCAGTGGCGCCCAGGGCGGTCAGCCCCAGCATTTT | few | TRBJ1-5 | NA | TRBV10-3
CSVWTGGYTF | TGCAGTGTATGGACAGGTGGCTACACCTTC | NA | TRBJ1-2 | TRBD1 | TRBV20-1
CASSHYPPPGEQFF | TGCGCCAGCAGCCATTACCCTCCTCCGGGAGAGCAGTTCTTC | few | TRBJ2-1 | NA | TRBV4-3
CASRGDSLYEQYF | TGTGCCAGCAGAGGGGACTCCCTATACGAGCAGTACTTC | NA | TRBJ2-7 | NA | TRBV6-1
CASSATERYPMNTEAFF | TGTGCCAGCAGCGCGACAGAAAGGTACCCCATGAACACTGAAGCTTTCTTT | NA | TRBJ1-1 | NA | TRBV9
CASSLVYRDRGGSYGYTF | TGTGCCAGCAGCTTAGTCTACCGGGACAGGGGGGGATCGTATGGCTACACCTTC | NA | TRBJ1-2 | TRBD1 | TRBV7-2
CAWSWGGNTQYF | TGTGCCTGGAGTTGGGGGGGAAACACTCAGTACTTC | NA | TRBJ2-4 | TRBD2 | TRBV30
CASSFWDLQETQYF | TGTGCCAGCAGCTTTTGGGACCTGCAAGAGACCCAGTACTTC | few | TRBJ2-5 | NA | TRBV7-6
CASSRDTEAYEQYF | TGTGCCAGCAGTCGGGACACCGAAGCCTACGAGCAGTACTTC | few | TRBJ2-7 | NA | TRBV12-3/TRBV12-4